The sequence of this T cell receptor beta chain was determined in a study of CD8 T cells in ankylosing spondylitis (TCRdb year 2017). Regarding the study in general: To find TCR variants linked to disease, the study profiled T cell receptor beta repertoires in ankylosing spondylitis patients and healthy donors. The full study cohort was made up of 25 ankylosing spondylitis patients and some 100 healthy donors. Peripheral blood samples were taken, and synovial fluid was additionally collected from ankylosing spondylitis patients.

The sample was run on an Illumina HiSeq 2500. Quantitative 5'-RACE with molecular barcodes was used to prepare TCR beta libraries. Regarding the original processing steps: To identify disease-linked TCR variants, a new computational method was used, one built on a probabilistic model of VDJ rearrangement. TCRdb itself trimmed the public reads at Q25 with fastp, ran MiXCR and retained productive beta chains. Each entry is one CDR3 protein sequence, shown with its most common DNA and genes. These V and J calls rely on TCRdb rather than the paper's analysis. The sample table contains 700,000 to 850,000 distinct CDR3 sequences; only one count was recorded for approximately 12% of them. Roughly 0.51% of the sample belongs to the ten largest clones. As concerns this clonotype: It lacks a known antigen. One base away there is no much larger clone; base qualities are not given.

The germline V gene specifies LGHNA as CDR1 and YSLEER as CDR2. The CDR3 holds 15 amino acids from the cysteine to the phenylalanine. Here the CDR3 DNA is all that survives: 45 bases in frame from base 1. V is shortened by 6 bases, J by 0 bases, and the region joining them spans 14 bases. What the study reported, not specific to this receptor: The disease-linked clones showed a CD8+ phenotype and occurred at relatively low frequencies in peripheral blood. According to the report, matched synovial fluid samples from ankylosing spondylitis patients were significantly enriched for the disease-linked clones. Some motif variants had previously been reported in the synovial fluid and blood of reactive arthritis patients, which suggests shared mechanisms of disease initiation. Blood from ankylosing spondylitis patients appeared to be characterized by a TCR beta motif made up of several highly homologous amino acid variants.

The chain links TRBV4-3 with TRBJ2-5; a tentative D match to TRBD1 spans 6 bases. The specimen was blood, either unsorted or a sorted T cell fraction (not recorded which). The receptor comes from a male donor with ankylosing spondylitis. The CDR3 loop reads CASSTGIRYQETQYF. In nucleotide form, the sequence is TGCGCCAGCAGTACAGGGATTCGGTACCAAGAGACCCAGTACTTC.